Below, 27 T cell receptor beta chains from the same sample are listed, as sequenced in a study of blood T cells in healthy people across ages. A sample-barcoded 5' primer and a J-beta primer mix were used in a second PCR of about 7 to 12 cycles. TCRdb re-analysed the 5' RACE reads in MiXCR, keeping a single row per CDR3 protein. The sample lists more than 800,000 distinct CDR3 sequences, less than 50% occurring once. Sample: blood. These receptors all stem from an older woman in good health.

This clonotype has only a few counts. The CDR3 sequence is CASSFGLAGALETQYF. The CDR3 nucleotides read TGTGCCAGCAGCTTTGGACTAGCGGGAGCGCTAGAGACCCAGTACTTC. V is TRBV7-9 and J is TRBJ2-4; 13 bases map to TRBD2. The tail of the sequence fits TRBJ2-5 better, so the J call may be wrong. Germline assignment: CDR1 SEHNR and CDR2 FQNEAQ (reference sequence). There are 16 residues in the CDR3.

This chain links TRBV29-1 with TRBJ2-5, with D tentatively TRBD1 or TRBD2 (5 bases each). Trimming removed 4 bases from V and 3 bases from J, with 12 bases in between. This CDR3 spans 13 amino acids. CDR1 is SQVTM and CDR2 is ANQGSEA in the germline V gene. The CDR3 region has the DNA TGCAGCGTTGGGGGGAGACTGGAAGAGACCCAGTACTTC. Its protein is CSVGGRLEETQYF.

The CDR3 DNA reads as TGTGCCAGCAGTTACGCTAGCGGGAGGCCGAGCTCCTACAATGAGCAGTTCTTC. It encodes CASSYASGRPSSYNEQFF. V usage is TRBV6-8 and J usage is TRBJ2-1; the match to TRBD2 covers 11 bases. Germline V lookup: CDR1 MNHGY, CDR2 SAAAGT. The junction had 6 bases not matched to a gene; V was cut back by 2 bases and J by 0 bases. The CDR3 runs 18 residues.

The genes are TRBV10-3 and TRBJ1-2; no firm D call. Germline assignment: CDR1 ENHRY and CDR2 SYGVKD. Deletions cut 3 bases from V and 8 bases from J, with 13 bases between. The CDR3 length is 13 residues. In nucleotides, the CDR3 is TGTGCCATCAGTGAATTAGGAACGGGAGGCTACACCTTC. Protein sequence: CAISELGTGGYTF.

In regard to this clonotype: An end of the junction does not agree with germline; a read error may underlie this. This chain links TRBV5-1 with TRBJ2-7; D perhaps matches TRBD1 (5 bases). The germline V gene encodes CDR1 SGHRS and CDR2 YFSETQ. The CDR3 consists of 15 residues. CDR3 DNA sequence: TGTGCCAGCAGCTTGAACCCAGGGCGTTCCTACGAGCAGTACTTC. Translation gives CASSLNPGRSYEQYF.

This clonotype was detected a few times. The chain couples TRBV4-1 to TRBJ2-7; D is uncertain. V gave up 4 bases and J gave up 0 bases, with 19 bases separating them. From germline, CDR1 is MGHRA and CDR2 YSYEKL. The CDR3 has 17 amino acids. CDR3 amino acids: CASSLFRRQLSSYEQYF. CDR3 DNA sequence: TGCGCCAGCAGCCTTTTTAGAAGGCAGTTGAGCTCCTACGAGCAGTACTTC.

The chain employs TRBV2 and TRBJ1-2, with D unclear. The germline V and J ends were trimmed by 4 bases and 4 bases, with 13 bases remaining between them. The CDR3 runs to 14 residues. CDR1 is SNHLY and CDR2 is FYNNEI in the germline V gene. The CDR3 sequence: CASSVYSSTYGYTF. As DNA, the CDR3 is TGTGCCAGCAGTGTGTATAGTTCGACCTATGGCTACACCTTC.

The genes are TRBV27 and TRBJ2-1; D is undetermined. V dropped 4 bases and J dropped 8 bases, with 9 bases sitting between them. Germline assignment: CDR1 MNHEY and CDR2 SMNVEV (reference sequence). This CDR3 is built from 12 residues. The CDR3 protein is CASSSWYDEQFF. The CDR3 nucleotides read TGTGCCAGCAGTTCGTGGTACGATGAGCAGTTCTTC.

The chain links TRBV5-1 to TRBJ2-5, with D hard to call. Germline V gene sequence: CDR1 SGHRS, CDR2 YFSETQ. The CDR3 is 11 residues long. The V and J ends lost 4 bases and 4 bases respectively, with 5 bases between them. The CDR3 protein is CASSNVETQYF. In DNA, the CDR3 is TGCGCCAGCAGCAACGTAGAGACCCAGTACTTC.

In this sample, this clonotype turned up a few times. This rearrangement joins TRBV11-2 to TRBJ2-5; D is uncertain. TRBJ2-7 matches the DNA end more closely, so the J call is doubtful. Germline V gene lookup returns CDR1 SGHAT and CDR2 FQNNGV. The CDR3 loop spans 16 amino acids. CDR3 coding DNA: TGTGCCAGCAGCTTAGTGACATCCAAACCCCTCTACGAGCAGTACTTC. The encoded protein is CASSLVTSKPLYEQYF.

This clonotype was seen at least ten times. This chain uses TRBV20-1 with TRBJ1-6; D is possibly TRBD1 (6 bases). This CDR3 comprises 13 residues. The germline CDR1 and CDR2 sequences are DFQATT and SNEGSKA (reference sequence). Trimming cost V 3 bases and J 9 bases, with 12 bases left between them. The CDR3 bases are TGCAGTGCTAGTGGCAGGGGCGTTTCACCCCTCCACTTT. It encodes CSASGRGVSPLHF.

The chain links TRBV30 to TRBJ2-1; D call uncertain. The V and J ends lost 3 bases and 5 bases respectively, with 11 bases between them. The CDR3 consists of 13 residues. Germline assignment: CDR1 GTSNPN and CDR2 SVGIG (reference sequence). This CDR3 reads CAWSWGFDNEQFF. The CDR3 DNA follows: TGTGCCTGGAGCTGGGGTTTCGACAATGAGCAGTTCTTC.

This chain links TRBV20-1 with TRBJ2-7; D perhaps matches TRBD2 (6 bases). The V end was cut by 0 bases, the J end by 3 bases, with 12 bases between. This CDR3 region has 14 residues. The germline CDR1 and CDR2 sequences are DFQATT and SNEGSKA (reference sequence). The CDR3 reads CSARDIGGSYEQYF. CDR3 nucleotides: TGCAGTGCTAGAGATATCGGAGGGAGCTACGAGCAGTACTTC.

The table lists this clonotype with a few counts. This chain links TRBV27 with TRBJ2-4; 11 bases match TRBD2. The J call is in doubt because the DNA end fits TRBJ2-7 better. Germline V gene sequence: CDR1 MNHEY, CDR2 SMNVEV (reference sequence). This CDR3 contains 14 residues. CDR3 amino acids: CASGSSSGRYEQYF. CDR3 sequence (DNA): TGTGCCAGCGGGTCCTCTAGCGGGAGGTACGAGCAGTACTTC.

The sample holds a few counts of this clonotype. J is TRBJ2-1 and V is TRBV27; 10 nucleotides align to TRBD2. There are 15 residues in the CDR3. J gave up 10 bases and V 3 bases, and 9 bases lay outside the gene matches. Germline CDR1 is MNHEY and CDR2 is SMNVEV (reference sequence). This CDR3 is CASSLGAGGSSEQFF. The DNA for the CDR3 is TGTGCCAGCAGTTTGGGAGCGGGGGGGTCGAGCGAGCAGTTCTTC.

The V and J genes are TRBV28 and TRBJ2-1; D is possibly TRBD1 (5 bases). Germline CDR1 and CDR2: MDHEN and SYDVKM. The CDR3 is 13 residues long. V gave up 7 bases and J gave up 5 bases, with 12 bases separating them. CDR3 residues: CASTLTVDNEQFF. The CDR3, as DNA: TGTGCCAGCACCCTGACAGTTGACAATGAGCAGTTCTTC.

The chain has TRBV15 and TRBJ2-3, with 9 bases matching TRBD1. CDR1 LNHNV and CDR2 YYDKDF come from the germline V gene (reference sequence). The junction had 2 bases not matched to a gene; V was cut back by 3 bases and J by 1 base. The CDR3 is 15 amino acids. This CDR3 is CATSRGDRGTDTQYF. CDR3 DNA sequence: TGTGCCACCAGCAGGGGGGACAGGGGCACAGATACGCAGTATTTT. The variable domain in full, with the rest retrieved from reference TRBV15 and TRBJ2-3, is DAMVIQNPRYQVTQFGKPVTLSCSQTLNHNVMYWYQQKSSQAPKLLFHYYDKDFNNEADTPDNFQSRRPNTSFCFLDIRSPGLGDTAMYLCATSRGDRGTDTQYFGPGTRLTVL.

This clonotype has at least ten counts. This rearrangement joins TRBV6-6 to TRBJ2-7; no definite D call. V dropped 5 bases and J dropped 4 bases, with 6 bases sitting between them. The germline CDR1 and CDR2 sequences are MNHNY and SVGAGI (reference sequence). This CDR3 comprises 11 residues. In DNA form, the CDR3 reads TGTGCCAGCAGTCGTGAATACGAGCAGTACTTC. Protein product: CASSREYEQYF.

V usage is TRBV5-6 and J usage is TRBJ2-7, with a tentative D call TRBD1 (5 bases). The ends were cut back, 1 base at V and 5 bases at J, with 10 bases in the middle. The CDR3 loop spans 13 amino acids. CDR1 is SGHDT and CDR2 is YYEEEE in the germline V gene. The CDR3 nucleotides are TGTGCCAGCAGCTTGCCCGGCAGGGACGAGCAGTACTTC. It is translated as CASSLPGRDEQYF.

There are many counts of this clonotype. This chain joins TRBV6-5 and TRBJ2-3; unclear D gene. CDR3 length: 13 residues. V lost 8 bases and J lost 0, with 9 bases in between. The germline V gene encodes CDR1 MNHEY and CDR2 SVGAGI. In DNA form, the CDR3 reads TGTGCCAGCGGGATAGCTAGCACAGATACGCAGTATTTT. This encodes CASGIASTDTQYF.

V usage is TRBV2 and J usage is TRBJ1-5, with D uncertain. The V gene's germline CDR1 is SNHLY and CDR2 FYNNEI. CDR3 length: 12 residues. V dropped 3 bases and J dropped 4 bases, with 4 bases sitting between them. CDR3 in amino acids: CASSDANQPQHF. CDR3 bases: TGTGCCAGCAGTGACGCGAATCAGCCCCAGCATTTT.

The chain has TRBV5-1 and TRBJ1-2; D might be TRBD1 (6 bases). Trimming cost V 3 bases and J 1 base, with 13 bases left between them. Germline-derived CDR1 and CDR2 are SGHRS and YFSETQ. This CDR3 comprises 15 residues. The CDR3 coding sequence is TGCGCCAGCAGCTCGGGGACAACAGATAACTATGGCTACACCTTC. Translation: CASSSGTTDNYGYTF.

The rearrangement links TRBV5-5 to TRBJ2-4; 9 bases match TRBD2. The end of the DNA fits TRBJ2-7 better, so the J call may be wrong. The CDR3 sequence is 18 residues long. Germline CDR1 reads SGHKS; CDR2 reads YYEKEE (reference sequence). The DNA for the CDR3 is TGTGCCAGCAGCTTGGGTCTAGCGGGGCGCTCGAGCTCCTACGAGCAGTACTTC. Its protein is CASSLGLAGRSSSYEQYF.

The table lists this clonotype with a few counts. CDR3 in amino acids: CASSLLTGPYEQYF. CDR3 in DNA: TGCGCCAGCAGCTTGCTGACAGGACCCTACGAGCAGTACTTC. The V call is TRBV5-1, the J call TRBJ2-7, with D perhaps TRBD1 (6 bases). Germline CDR1 reads SGHRS; CDR2 reads YFSETQ. The V and J ends lost 1 base and 2 bases respectively, with 10 bases between them. The CDR3 covers 14 residues.

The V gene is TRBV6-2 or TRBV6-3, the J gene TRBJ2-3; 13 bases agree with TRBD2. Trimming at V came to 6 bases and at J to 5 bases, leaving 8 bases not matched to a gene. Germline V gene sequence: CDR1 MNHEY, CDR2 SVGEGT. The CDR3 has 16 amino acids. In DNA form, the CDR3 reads TGTGCCAGCAGCTTCGGACTAGCGGGAGTTGAAGATACGCAGTATTTT. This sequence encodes CASSFGLAGVEDTQYF.

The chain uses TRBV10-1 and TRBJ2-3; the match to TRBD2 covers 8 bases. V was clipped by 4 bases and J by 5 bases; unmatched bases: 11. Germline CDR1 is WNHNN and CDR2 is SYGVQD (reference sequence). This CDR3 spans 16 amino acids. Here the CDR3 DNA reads TGCGCCAGCAGTGGTAAAGCGGGAGAAATTGGAGATACGCAGTATTTT. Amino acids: CASSGKAGEIGDTQYF.

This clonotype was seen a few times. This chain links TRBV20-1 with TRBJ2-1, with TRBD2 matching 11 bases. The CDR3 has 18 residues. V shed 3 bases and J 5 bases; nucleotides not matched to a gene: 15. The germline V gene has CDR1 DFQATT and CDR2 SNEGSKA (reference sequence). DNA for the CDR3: TGCAGTGCTAGTCCTCCGAGCTGGGGACTAGCGGATCACAATGAGCAGTTCTTC. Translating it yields CSASPPSWGLADHNEQFF.